The TCR beta chain described here comes from a study of T cell repertoires in cytomegalovirus infection. Study-wide results and caveats: CMV-specific HLA-C-restricted TCR beta clonotypes dominated the ex vivo response.

This clonotype was recorded a few times. The antigen is undetermined. Using its own MiXCR run on the reads, TCRdb lists one record per CDR3 protein. The table records approximately 500,000 distinct CDR3 sequences, 16% of them present only once. The TCR comes from a human donor in good health (CMV status not recorded). Some clones in this sample may be carry-over from other donors' samples. Specimen: CD8+ T cells from PBMCs.

The CDR3 spells CATTTPGSHYNEQFF. CDR3 in DNA: TGTGCCACAACCACTCCCGGATCACACTACAATGAGCAGTTCTTC. The chain couples TRBV15 to TRBJ2-1; D is unclear. Germline V gives CDR1 LNHNV, CDR2 YYDKDF (reference sequence). The CDR3 is made up of 15 amino acids. The V end was cut by 9 bases, the J end by 3 bases, with 18 bases between. The whole variable domain, remainder taken from reference TRBV15 and TRBJ2-1, is DAMVIQNPRYQVTQFGKPVTLSCSQTLNHNVMYWYQQKSSQAPKLLFHYYDKDFNNEADTPDNFQSRRPNTSFCFLDIRSPGLGDTAMYLCATTTPGSHYNEQFFGPGTRLTVL.